This T cell receptor (beta chain) was recorded in a study of CD8+ T cells in alopecia areata (dated by TCRdb to about 2018). As for the study more broadly: Treated patients were enrolled in an open-label pilot trial of oral tofacitinib, 5 to 10 mg twice daily, for moderate-to-severe alopecia areata. Scalp clonality was compared across normal scalp (n=4), patchy alopecia areata scalp (n=8), and alopecia totalis/universalis scalp (n=8). Biopsies were taken from tofacitinib-treated patients at baseline and at 4 and 24 weeks of treatment, and a later scalp biopsy was taken in several of the tofacitinib-treated patients. Human TCRbeta sequencing covered scalp tissue and sorted CD4+ and CD8+ peripheral blood T cells from patchy and totalis/universalis alopecia areata patients and healthy controls. Patients received tofacitinib for 6 to 18 months and were then followed off drug for 6 months to check for delayed response and recurrence. The RNA source kit depended on sample type: the PAXgene miRNA kit for fixed scalp, the miRNeasy kit for PBMCs, and the RNeasy kit for mouse skin. To study T cell clonal expansion in alopecia areata, the researchers applied high-throughput TCRbeta sequencing to both the C3H/HeJ mouse model and human patients. immunoSEQ multiplex PCR using 35 Vbeta forward primers and 13 Jbeta reverse primers was used to amplify TCRbeta CDR3 regions.

The paper's findings and limits, for the study overall: Resident alphabeta T cells in normal human skin are also sequenced, complicating scalp TCR repertoire analysis, unlike mouse skin dominated by gammadelta T cells. Shared TCR sequences between patients were less evident than in mice, which may be partly attributable to HLA diversity in the patient population. Compared with normal scalp, lesional scalp, particularly in alopecia totalis/universalis, had higher clonality and more expanded CD8+ clones, which suggests antigenic drive.

The library relied on the immunoSEQ multiplex PCR assay. To provide template for TCR sequencing, every sample had RNA extracted and reverse transcribed into cDNA. SuperScript III was used to make first-strand cDNA, primed with a 2:1 mix of oligo-dT and random hexamers. A synthetic immune receptor repertoire was used to measure amplification bias, and any remaining bias was corrected computationally. In the paper's pipeline: Raw reads were preprocessed for error removal, and CDR3 was defined according to IMGT conventions as running from the conserved cysteine to phenylalanine. Clonality was computed as 1 minus the Shannon entropy, with the entropy normalized by log2 of the number of productive unique TCRs. Whether each scalp clone was CD4 or CD8 was inferred by checking scalp TCRbeta sequences against the CD4 and CD8 repertoires from sorted blood. Here the immuneACCESS table is served through TCRdb, limited to in-frame sequences with V and J called. Missing clones are a known gap in these copies; in checked studies unresolved V genes cover under half, and the rest lacks a known reason. V and J calls plus clone size are reproduced from that table; the DNA served to infer D and trimming. Present in this sample are about 150,000 clones, 47% of which were seen just once. Of the sample, about 6.4% falls within the top ten clones.

Points on this clone: Its antigen is unknown. The input lacks base qualities; no much larger clone sits a single base away.

Looking up the germline V gene (reference sequence) yields CDR1 GTSNPN and CDR2 SVGIG. The CDR3 goes from the cysteine to the phenylalanine over 20 residues. The kept DNA is CDR3 alone, 60 bases in frame from the first base. Relative to germline, V is missing 3 bases and J is missing 0 bases, with 14 bases of the junction outside any gene match. Peripheral blood and lesional scalp punch biopsies were obtained from patients with alopecia areata. PBMCs were separated by density centrifugation and stained for CD3, CD4 and CD8, after which CD4+ and CD8+ T cells were sorted on a FACSAria. The V and J genes are TRBV30 and TRBJ2-6, and 10 junction bases match TRBD1. This receptor was taken from a human donor with alopecia areata. Material: CD4+ T cells sorted from blood. The CDR3 sequence is CAWRPRPSGTGVSGANVLTF. In nucleotides, the sequence is TGTGCCTGGAGGCCGAGACCTTCCGGGACAGGGGTCTCTGGGGCCAACGTCCTGACTTTC. The CDR3 plus the reference TRBV30 and TRBJ2-6 genes for the other parts give the full variable domain: SQTIHQWPATLVQPVGSPLSLECTVEGTSNPNLYWYRQAAGRGLQLLFYSVGIGQISSEVPQNLSASRPQDRQFILSSKKLLLSDSGFYLCAWRPRPSGTGVSGANVLTFGAGSRLTVL.